This TCR beta chain was identified in a study of CD8 T cells in ankylosing spondylitis. MiXCR, applied by TCRdb to the 5' RACE reads, yields one record per CDR3 protein. Of approximately 300,000 distinct CDR3 sequences in the sample, about 20% are singletons; the top ten hold 7.8%. There are many counts of this clonotype. The ends were cut back, 3 bases at V and 4 bases at J, with 19 bases in the middle. The V gene's germline CDR1 is MDHEN and CDR2 SYDVKM. CDR3 length: 17 amino acids. The genes are TRBV28 and TRBJ1-3; maybe TRBD1 (5 bases). The receptor's source is a male donor with ankylosing spondylitis or in good health (not recorded which). The sample was blood, either unsorted or a sorted T cell fraction (not recorded which). CDR3 sequence (DNA): TGTGCCAGCAGTTTGGATGGCAGAGGGGTGGGAGGAAACACCATATATTTT. It translates to CASSLDGRGVGGNTIYF.